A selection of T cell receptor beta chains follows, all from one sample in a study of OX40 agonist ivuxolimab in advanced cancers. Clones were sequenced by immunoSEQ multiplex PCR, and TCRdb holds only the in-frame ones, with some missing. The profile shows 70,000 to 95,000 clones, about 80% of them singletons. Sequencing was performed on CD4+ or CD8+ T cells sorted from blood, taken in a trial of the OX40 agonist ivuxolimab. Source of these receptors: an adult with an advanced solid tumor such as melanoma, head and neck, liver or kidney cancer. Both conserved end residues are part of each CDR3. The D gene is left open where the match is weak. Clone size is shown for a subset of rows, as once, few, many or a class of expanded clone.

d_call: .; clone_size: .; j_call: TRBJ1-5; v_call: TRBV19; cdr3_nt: TGTGCCAGTAGTATTCAGAATCAGCCCCAGCATTTT; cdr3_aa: CASSIQNQPQHF
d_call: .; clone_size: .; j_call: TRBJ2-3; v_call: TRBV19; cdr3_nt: TGTGCCAGTAGTTACGGCACAGGGAGGGTCGCAGATACGCAGTATTTT; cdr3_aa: CASSYGTGRVADTQYF
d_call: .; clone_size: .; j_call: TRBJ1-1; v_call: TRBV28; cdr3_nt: TGTGCCAGCAGTTTACCCCAACTTCGGCCTGAAGCTTTCTTT; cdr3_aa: CASSLPQLRPEAFF
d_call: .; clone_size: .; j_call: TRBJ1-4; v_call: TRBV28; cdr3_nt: TGTGCCAGCAGTTTGATTGGATCGGAAAAACTGTTTTTT; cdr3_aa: CASSLIGSEKLFF
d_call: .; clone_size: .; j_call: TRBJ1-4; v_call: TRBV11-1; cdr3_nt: TGTGCCAGCAGCCAGACGGCATTTAATGAAAAACTGTTTTTT; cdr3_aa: CASSQTAFNEKLFF
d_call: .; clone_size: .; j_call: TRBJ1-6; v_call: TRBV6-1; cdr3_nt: TGTGCCAGCAGTGAAGGGGCAGGAGCAAATAATTCACCCCTCCACTTT; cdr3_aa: CASSEGAGANNSPLHF
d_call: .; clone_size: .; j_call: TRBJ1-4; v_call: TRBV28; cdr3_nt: TGTGCCAGCACCCTCCGACTGACAGAACTTAATGAAAAACTGTTTTTT; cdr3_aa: CASTLRLTELNEKLFF
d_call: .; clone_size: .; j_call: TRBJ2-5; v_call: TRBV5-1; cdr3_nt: TGCGCCAGCAGCTTGTTTCGGGACGGCCAAGAGACCCAGTACTTC; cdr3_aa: CASSLFRDGQETQYF
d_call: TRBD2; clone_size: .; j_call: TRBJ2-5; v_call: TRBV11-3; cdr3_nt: TGTGCCAGCAGCTCCAGGACTAGCGGGGAAGAGACCCAGTACTTC; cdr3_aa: CASSSRTSGEETQYF
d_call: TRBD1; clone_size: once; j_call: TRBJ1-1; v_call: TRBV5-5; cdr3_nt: TGTGCCAGCAGCCAAGGACAGGGGCTGTTCATGAACACTGAAGCTTTCTTT; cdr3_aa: CASSQGQGLFMNTEAFF
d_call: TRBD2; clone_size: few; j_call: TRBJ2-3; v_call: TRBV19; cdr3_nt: TGTGCCAGTAGTATAGATCTAGCCGGGGGGGCCCAGTATTTT; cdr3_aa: CASSIDLAGGAQYF
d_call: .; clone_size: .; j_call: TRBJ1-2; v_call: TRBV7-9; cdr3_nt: TGTGCCAGCAGCACCAACTATGGCTACACCTTC; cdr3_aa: CASSTNYGYTF
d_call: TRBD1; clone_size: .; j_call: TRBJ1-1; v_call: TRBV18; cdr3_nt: TGTGCCAGCTCACCACCGGACAGGGTTGAAGCTTTCTTT; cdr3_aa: CASSPPDRVEAFF
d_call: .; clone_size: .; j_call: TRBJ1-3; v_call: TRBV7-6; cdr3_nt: TGTGCCAGCAGCTTAGACGGCAACTCTGGAAACACCATATATTTT; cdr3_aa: CASSLDGNSGNTIYF
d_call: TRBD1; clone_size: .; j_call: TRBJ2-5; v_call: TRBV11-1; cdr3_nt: TGTGCCAGCAGCCCTAACAGGGGCTCCCAAGAGACCCAGTACTTC; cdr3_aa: CASSPNRGSQETQYF
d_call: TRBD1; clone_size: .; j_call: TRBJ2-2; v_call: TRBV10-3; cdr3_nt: TGTGCCATCAGGATGGACAGGGGGGATAACACCGGGGAGCTGTTTTTT; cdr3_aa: CAIRMDRGDNTGELFF
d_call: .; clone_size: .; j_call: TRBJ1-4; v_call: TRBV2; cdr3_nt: TGTGCCAGCAGTGAAGCGCTGCTATCGAATGAAAAACTGTTTTTT; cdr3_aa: CASSEALLSNEKLFF
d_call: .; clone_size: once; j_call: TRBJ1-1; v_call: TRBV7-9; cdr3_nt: TGTGCCAGCAGCTTAGCTCGTTCAGCCCCTGAAGCTTTCTTT; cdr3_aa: CASSLARSAPEAFF
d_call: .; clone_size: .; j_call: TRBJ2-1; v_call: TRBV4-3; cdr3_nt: TGCGCCAGCAGCCAAGAGAGCAGGGCGTACAATGAGCAGTTCTTC; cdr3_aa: CASSQESRAYNEQFF
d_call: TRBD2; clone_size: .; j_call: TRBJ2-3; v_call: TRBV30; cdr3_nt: TGTGCCTGGAGTACCGTAGCGGGGGGGCCTTCGGATACGCAGTATTTT; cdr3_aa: CAWSTVAGGPSDTQYF
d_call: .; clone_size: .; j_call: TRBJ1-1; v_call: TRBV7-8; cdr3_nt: TGTGCCAGCAGCTACTCCCAAACGGTGGTGAACACTGAAGCTTTCTTT; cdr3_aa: CASSYSQTVVNTEAFF
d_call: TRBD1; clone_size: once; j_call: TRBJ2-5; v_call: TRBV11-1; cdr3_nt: TGTGCCAGCAGCTCGACAGGGGTGGAGACCCAGTACTTC; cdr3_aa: CASSSTGVETQYF
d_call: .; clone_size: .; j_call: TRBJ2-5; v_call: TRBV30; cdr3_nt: TGTGCCTGGAGTCCCCTTGGTGGGTTGGAAGAGACCCAGTACTTC; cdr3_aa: CAWSPLGGLEETQYF
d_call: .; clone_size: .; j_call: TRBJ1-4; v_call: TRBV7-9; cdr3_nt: TGTGCCAGCAGCTATACGAGTCAGGGGGAAAAACTGTTTTTT; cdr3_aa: CASSYTSQGEKLFF
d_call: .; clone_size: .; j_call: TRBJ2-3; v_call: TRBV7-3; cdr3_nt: TGTGCCAGCAGCTTAACCGGCACAGATACGCAGTATTTT; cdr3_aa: CASSLTGTDTQYF
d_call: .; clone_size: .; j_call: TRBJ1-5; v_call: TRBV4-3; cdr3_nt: TGCGCCAGCAGCACGCACCCGGACGGAGATCAGCCCCAGCATTTT; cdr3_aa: CASSTHPDGDQPQHF
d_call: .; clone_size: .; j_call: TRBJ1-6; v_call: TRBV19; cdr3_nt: TGTGCCAGTAGTATCGGTCAGGGGTCCGCCTATAATTCACCCCTCCACTTT; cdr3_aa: CASSIGQGSAYNSPLHF
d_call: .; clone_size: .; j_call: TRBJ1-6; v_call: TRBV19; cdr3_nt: TGTGCCAGTAGCCGAACGGGGGGTCCTAATTCACCCCTCCACTTT; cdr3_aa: CASSRTGGPNSPLHF
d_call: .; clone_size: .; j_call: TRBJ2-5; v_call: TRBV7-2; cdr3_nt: TGTGCCAGCAGCTTACCGGGAGAGACCCAGTACTTC; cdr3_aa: CASSLPGETQYF
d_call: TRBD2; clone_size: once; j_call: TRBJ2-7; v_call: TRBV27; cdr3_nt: TGTGCCACCCAAACTAGCGGGGGGGGCTACGAGCAGTACTTC; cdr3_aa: CATQTSGGGYEQYF
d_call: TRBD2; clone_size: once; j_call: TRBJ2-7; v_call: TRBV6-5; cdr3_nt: TGTGCCAGCACCTCACTAGCGGGGAGCTCCTACGAGCAGTACTTC; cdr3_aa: CASTSLAGSSYEQYF
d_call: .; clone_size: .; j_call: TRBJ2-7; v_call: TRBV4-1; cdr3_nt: TGCGCCAGCAGGAATACCGGACGAGCGTCCTACGAGCAGTACTTC; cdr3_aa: CASRNTGRASYEQYF
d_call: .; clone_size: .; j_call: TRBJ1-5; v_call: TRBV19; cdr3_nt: TGTGCCAGTAGTAAGCCCGGCAATCAGCCCCAGCATTTT; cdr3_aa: CASSKPGNQPQHF
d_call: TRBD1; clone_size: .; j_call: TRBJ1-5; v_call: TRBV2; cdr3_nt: TGTGCCAGCAGTGATGGGACAGGGGTGAATCAGCCCCAGCATTTT; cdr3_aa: CASSDGTGVNQPQHF
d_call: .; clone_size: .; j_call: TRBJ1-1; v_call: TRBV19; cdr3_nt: TGTGCCAGTAGTATAGGAACTCAGGGGCTCGACCCTGAAGCTTTCTTT; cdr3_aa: CASSIGTQGLDPEAFF
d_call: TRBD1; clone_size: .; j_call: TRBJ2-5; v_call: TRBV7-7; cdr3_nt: TGTGCTAGCAGCTCGACAGGGTCGGGCCAAGAGACCCAGTACTTC; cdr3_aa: CASSSTGSGQETQYF
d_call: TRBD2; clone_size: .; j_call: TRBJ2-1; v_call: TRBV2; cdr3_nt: TGTGCCAGCAGTGAAGTCGACGGGACTAGCGGGGGCCTAAGCTCCTACAATGAGCAGTTCTTC; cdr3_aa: CASSEVDGTSGGLSSYNEQFF
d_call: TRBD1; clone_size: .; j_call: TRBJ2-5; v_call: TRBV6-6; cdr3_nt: TGTGCCAGCAGTTACCAGGGGGCGCGGGGAGAGACCCAGTACTTC; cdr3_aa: CASSYQGARGETQYF
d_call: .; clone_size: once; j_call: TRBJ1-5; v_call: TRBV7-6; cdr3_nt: TGTGCCAGCAGCTTAGATCCCAATCAGCCCCAGCATTTT; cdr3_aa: CASSLDPNQPQHF
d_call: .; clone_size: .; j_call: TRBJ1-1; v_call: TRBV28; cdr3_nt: TGTGCCAGCAGTTCACCGGCGGACACTGAAGCTTTCTTT; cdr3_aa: CASSSPADTEAFF
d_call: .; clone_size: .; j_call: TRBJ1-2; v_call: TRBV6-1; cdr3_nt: TGTGCCAGCAGTGAAGGGCGGATAACGTTGGTCTATGGCTACACCTTC; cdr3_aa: CASSEGRITLVYGYTF
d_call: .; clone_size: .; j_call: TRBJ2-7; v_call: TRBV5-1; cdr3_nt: TGCGCCAGCAGCTCATTAGGGGCCTACGAGCAGTACTTC; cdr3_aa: CASSSLGAYEQYF
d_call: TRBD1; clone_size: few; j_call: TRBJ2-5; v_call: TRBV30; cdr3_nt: TGTGCCTGGAGTGTAGACAGGGCCGCGGGAGAGACCCAGTACTTC; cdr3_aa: CAWSVDRAAGETQYF
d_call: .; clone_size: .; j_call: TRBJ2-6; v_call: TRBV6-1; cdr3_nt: TGTGCCAGCAGGGTTGACTTCTCTGGGGCCAACGTCCTGACTTTC; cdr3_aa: CASRVDFSGANVLTF
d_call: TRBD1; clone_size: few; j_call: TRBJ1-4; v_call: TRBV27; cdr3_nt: TGTGCCAGCAGTTTCAGGGACGGGACAGATGAAAAACTGTTTTTT; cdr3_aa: CASSFRDGTDEKLFF
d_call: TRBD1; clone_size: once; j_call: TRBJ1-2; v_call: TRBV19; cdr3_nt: TGTGCCAGTAGTATCTCCGGACAGGGGCATGGCTACACCTTC; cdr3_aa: CASSISGQGHGYTF